Included here is one T cell receptor beta chain sequence, with context. Its matching antigen is unknown. There are 12 residues in the CDR3. Germline values: CDR1 SGHRS, CDR2 YFSETQ. V gave up 5 bases and J gave up 3 bases, with 7 bases separating them. The data were obtained in a study of human T cells and chemical hapten exposure. Study-wide background: Minor volume differences among pooled libraries chiefly drove per-sample TCR yield variation. Overall study findings and caveats: The study found that DPC sensitization did not change TCRs above 1 in 1000 frequency.

The library tagged each cDNA molecule with unique molecular identifiers. Methods used by the authors: Samples held a median of around 100,000 TCRs, range roughly 20,000–690,600. TCRdb re-called the RACE reads through MiXCR, storing one row per CDR3 protein. These V and J calls are TCRdb output, not the study's own analysis. The table records around 60,000 distinct CDR3 sequences, approximately 6.7% of them present only once. Time point defined: pre-sensitization, week 0. Treatment defined: therapeutic diphenylcyclopropenone sensitization with weekly scalp DPC. The V and J genes are TRBV5-1 and TRBJ2-3; D uncertain. The clonotype was recovered from a woman in her 30s with alopecia areata. Some clones in this sample may be carry-over from other donors' samples. Sequences were derived from whole blood, sampled in connection with sensitization to the hapten diphenylcyclopropenone (DPC). CDR3 sequence: CASRPDTDTQYF. The CDR3 coding sequence is TGCGCCAGCAGGCCGGATACAGATACGCAGTATTTT.